What follows is one T cell receptor beta chain and its context. This receptor's antigen is unknown. The input lacks base qualities; no much larger clone sits a single base away. The record originates from a study of CD8+ T cells in alopecia areata (dated by TCRdb to the late 2010s). For the study in its entirety: The treated patients took part in an open-label pilot trial in which moderate-to-severe alopecia areata was treated with oral tofacitinib at 5 to 10 mg twice daily. Tofacitinib was given for 6 to 18 months, followed by 6 months of follow-up off drug to assess delayed response and recurrence. In treated patients, disease severity was measured using the SALT score, which gives the percentage of scalp surface area affected. High-throughput TCRbeta sequencing was used to examine T cell clonal expansion in alopecia areata in both the C3H/HeJ mouse model and human patients. Human TCRbeta sequencing covered scalp tissue and sorted CD4+ and CD8+ peripheral blood T cells from patchy and totalis/universalis alopecia areata patients and healthy controls. Biopsies were taken from tofacitinib-treated patients at baseline and at 4 and 24 weeks of treatment, and a later scalp biopsy was taken in several of the tofacitinib-treated patients. Scalp clonality was compared among normal scalp (n=4), patchy alopecia areata scalp (n=8), and alopecia totalis/universalis scalp (n=8). RNA was extracted with the PAXgene miRNA kit for fixed scalp, the miRNeasy kit for PBMCs, and the RNeasy kit for mouse skin. immunoSEQ multiplex PCR using 35 Vbeta forward primers and 13 Jbeta reverse primers was used to amplify TCRbeta CDR3 regions. General conclusions and limits of the study: Lesional scalp, especially in alopecia totalis/universalis, showed higher clonality and more expanded CD8+ clones than normal scalp, suggesting antigenic drive. Because the treated cohort was small and had just a single nonresponder, larger studies are needed to establish links between baseline CD8+ expansion and response. TCR sequences shared between patients were less clear than in mice, possibly partly because of HLA diversity in the patient population. Many expanded lesional clones persisted in scalp and blood during tofacitinib treatment, which may partly explain relapse after stopping treatment. Tofacitinib significantly decreased scalp clonality and the number of expanded CD8+ clones among the top 100 scalp clones. Unlike mouse skin, where gammadelta T cells dominate, normal human skin contains resident alphabeta T cells that get sequenced too, which complicates analysis of the scalp TCR repertoire.

The label giving this sample's time point can be read as: around 29 days on oral tofacitinib. Taken with the paper, the label for treatment or condition translates to: oral pan-JAK inhibitor, 5-10 mg twice daily. From alopecia areata patients, peripheral blood was collected along with lesional scalp punch biopsies. After PBMCs were isolated by density centrifugation and stained for CD3, CD4 and CD8, a FACSAria was used to sort CD4+ and CD8+ T cells. The CDR3 spans 14 residues, from the cysteine through the phenylalanine. The retained sequence is limited to the CDR3, 42 bases, with the frame set at the first base. The germline V and J ends show losses of 5 bases and 2 bases respectively, and no gene match explains 5 bases of the junction. CDR1 and CDR2, looked up from the germline V gene, are MGHRA and YSYEKL. Receptor amplification or capture employed the immunoSEQ multiplex PCR assay. To provide template for TCR sequencing, every sample had RNA extracted and reverse transcribed into cDNA. SuperScript III was used for first-strand cDNA synthesis, primed with a 2:1 mix of oligo-dT and random hexamers. Amplification bias was assessed with a synthetic immune receptor repertoire, and residual bias was removed computationally. For the original study's pipeline: Raw reads were preprocessed for error removal, and CDR3 was defined according to IMGT conventions as running from the conserved cysteine to phenylalanine. Clonality was computed by normalizing Shannon entropy by log2 of the number of productive unique TCRs and subtracting the result from 1. Scalp TCRbeta sequences were cross-referenced with sorted blood CD4 and CD8 repertoires so that the CD4 or CD8 identity of scalp clones could be inferred. TCRdb re-hosts the immuneACCESS table, in-frame sequences only. Its copies lack some clones; in the studies checked, an unresolved V gene accounts for under half of them, and the cause for the rest is not known. The V and J calls and the clone size are those of that table, but D and trimming were determined from the DNA. Within this sample are about 220,000 clones, with less than 75% of them counted one time only. Clones ranked in the top ten supply about 1.4% of the sample.

The clonotype was recovered from a human donor with alopecia areata. This specimen was CD4+ T cells sorted from blood, taken at week 4, from a patient treated with tofacitinib. The rearrangement joined TRBV4-1 to TRBJ1-2; 7 bases in the middle match TRBD1. The nucleotides are TGCGCCAGCAGCAACTTACAGGGGAACTATGGCTACACCTTC. This translates into CASSNLQGNYGYTF.